The clone carrying this T cell receptor beta chain was detected only once. A much larger clone lies a single base off, so this may be a read error. The source of the sample is a study of molecular identifiers for immune sequencing clone quantification. Using a CD8+CD4-CCR7+CD45RA+ phenotype, naive CD8 T cells were sorted. MiXCR, run by TCRdb on the PCR reads, gives a single entry per CDR3 protein. The sample lists about 630,000 distinct CDR3 sequences, roughly 25% occurring once. Germline lookup yields CDR1 SEHNR and CDR2 FQNEAQ (reference sequence). Trimming took 3 bases from V and 0 from J, leaving 9 bases between them. The CDR3 loop spans 15 amino acids.

The V gene is TRBV7-9, the J gene TRBJ1-5; D may be TRBD1 (5 bases). Sequencing was done on a sample of naive CD8+ T cells from blood, with Jurkat cell RNA spiked in. Subset defined: FACS-sorted CD8+CD4-CCR7+CD45RA+ naive T cells. The TCR originated in a human donor in good health. Some libraries in this study had Jurkat cell RNA spiked in. The CDR3 sequence is CASSFDGGSNQPQHF. The CDR3 coding sequence is TGTGCCAGCAGCTTTGATGGGGGTAGCAATCAGCCCCAGCATTTT.